Listed below are T cell receptor beta chains from one sample, sequenced in a study of T cell repertoires in aging, cancer and after chemotherapy. TCRdb reprocessed the multiplex PCR reads via MiXCR and lists one record per CDR3 protein. The sample comprises about 12,000 distinct CDR3 sequences, approximately 31% of which are singletons, and about a tenth rests with the top ten. Sequenced material: blood. Every receptor here comes from a human donor in good health. The donor label of this sample is uncertain. The CDR3 runs from the conserved cysteine through the conserved F or W. The D gene is left open where the match is weak. Clone size is stated in some rows and not others, as once, few, many or a class when expanded.

>.|TRBV15|TRBJ1-2|.
CATSRDSGRLYGYTF
TGTGCCACCAGCAGAGATTCGGGCCGACTCTATGGCTACACCTTC
>.|TRBV20-1|TRBJ2-1|few
CSAALSREQFF
TGCAGTGCTGCCCTTAGCAGGGAGCAGTTCTTC
>.|TRBV7-9|TRBJ2-1|.
CASSSDKPIDEQFF
TGTGCCAGCAGCTCAGACAAACCCATTGATGAGCAGTTCTTC
>.|TRBV14|TRBJ1-5|once
CASSQEVDGPYSNQPQHF
TGTGCCAGCAGCCAAGAGGTTGACGGGCCCTATAGCAATCAGCCCCAGCATTTT
>.|TRBV30|TRBJ2-5|.
CAWSVPSQETQYF
TGTGCCTGGAGTGTACCCAGTCAAGAGACCCAGTACTTC
>TRBD2|TRBV20-1|TRBJ2-5|.
CSARGLAGTPYQETQYF
TGCAGTGCTAGAGGACTAGCGGGGACACCGTACCAAGAGACCCAGTACTTC
>.|TRBV29-1|TRBJ2-1|medium-sized
CSVENPNYNEQFF
TGCAGCGTTGAGAACCCCAACTACAATGAGCAGTTCTTC
>.|TRBV29-1|TRBJ2-7|medium-sized
CSVQGSSYEQYF
TGCAGCGTTCAGGGGAGCTCCTACGAGCAGTACTTC
>.|TRBV19|TRBJ2-3|.
CASSIAPEAGRGDTQYF
TGTGCCAGTAGTATAGCCCCAGAGGCGGGGAGGGGGGATACGCAGTATTTT
>.|TRBV12-3/TRBV12-4|TRBJ2-1|.
CASSGGPYNEQFF
TGTGCCAGCAGCGGGGGCCCCTACAATGAGCAGTTCTTC
>.|TRBV30|TRBJ1-1|few
CAWSVGQGNTEAFF
TGTGCCTGGAGTGTAGGTCAGGGAAACACTGAAGCTTTCTTT
>.|TRBV20-1|TRBJ1-5|.
CSASPRNQPQHF
TGCAGTGCTAGCCCTCGGAATCAGCCCCAGCATTTT
>TRBD2|TRBV19|TRBJ2-5|few
CASSGGLSETQYF
TGTGCCAGTAGTGGGGGACTAAGCGAGACCCAGTACTTC
>.|TRBV19|TRBJ1-5|few
CASSIGGRNQPQHF
TGTGCCAGTAGTATAGGGGGCCGGAATCAGCCCCAGCATTTT
>.|TRBV7-9|TRBJ1-4|.
CASSSRDATNEKLFF
TGTGCCAGCAGCTCGCGTGATGCAACTAATGAAAAACTGTTTTTT
>TRBD1|TRBV5-1|TRBJ2-7|.
CASSSGTGSYEQYF
TGCGCCAGCAGCTCAGGGACAGGGTCCTACGAGCAGTACTTC
>.|TRBV6-6|TRBJ2-7|few
CASRSWVPLSYEQYF
TGTGCCAGCAGATCGTGGGTCCCTTTATCATACGAGCAGTACTTC
>TRBD2|TRBV6-5|TRBJ2-7|.
CASSPASGGYEQYF
TGTGCCAGCAGCCCCGCGAGCGGGGGATACGAGCAGTACTTC
>TRBD1|TRBV11-1|TRBJ2-1|medium-sized
CASSFAGTGGEQFF
TGTGCCAGCAGCTTCGCCGGGACAGGGGGTGAGCAGTTCTTC
>.|TRBV5-4|TRBJ1-2|few
CASSWGGRQGGYTF
TGTGCCAGCAGCTGGGGTGGGAGGCAGGGTGGCTACACCTTC
>.|TRBV7-9|TRBJ2-2|.
CASITAGSGGELFF
TGTGCCAGCATCACCGCGGGCAGCGGCGGGGAGCTGTTTTTT
>.|TRBV5-4|TRBJ2-3|.
CASSSRLGGVTDTQYF
TGTGCCAGCAGCTCAAGACTAGGGGGGGTCACAGATACGCAGTATTTT
>.|TRBV6-5|TRBJ2-5|medium-sized
CASSSGSLETQYF
TGTGCCAGCAGTTCAGGGTCTTTGGAGACCCAGTACTTC
>.|TRBV19|TRBJ2-2|medium-sized
CASTENGELFF
TGTGCCAGTACCGAGAACGGGGAGCTGTTTTTT
>.|TRBV15|TRBJ1-5|.
CATSGQLNQPQHF
TGTGCCACCAGCGGGCAGCTCAATCAGCCCCAGCATTTT
>.|TRBV12-3/TRBV12-4|TRBJ1-4|.
CASSVQGGDEKLFF
TGTGCCAGCAGCGTACAGGGAGGAGATGAAAAACTGTTTTTT
>TRBD1|TRBV6-1|TRBJ1-1|.
CASRAGTANTEAFF
TGTGCCAGCAGGGCCGGGACAGCGAACACTGAAGCTTTCTTT
>TRBD2|TRBV11-1|TRBJ2-5|medium-sized
CASSTTRGVETQYF
TGTGCCAGCAGCACAACGCGGGGGGTTGAGACCCAGTACTTC
>.|TRBV5-4|TRBJ1-1|few
CASSLRQGMNTEAFF
TGTGCCAGCAGCTTAAGGCAGGGAATGAACACTGAAGCTTTCTTT
>.|TRBV5-6|TRBJ2-7|.
CASSHRQLTPYEQYF
TGTGCCAGCAGCCATAGACAGCTTACCCCCTACGAGCAGTACTTC
>.|TRBV5-4|TRBJ2-7|.
CASSLAESYEQYF
TGCGCCAGCAGCTTGGCGGAATCCTACGAGCAGTACTTC
>TRBD1|TRBV18|TRBJ2-1|.
CASSPSGTGGYNEKFF
TGTGCCAGCTCACCATCTGGGACAGGGGGATACAATGAGAAGTTCTTC
>.|TRBV5-6|TRBJ1-5|.
CASSSRTGNQPQHF
TGTGCCAGCAGCTCCCGGACAGGCAATCAGCCCCAGCATTTT
>.|TRBV6-5|TRBJ1-1|.
CASSYAGADTEAFF
TGTGCCAGCAGTTACGCAGGGGCGGACACTGAAGCTTTCTTT
>TRBD1|TRBV12-3/TRBV12-4|TRBJ2-1|.
CASSAHTGGPYNEQFF
TGTGCCAGCAGCGCGCACACAGGGGGACCCTACAATGAGCAGTTCTTC
>TRBD1|TRBV19|TRBJ2-7|medium-sized
CASSTGQARYEQYF
TGTGCCAGTAGTACTGGACAGGCCCGCTACGAGCAGTACTTC
>.|TRBV6-1|TRBJ2-7|few
CASSEGGGLSDEQYF
TGTGCCAGCAGTGAAGGAGGGGGGCTGTCGGACGAGCAGTACTTC
>TRBD2|TRBV15|TRBJ2-2|few
CATSRDLAGVGGELFF
TGTGCCACCAGCAGAGACCTAGCGGGGGTTGGCGGGGAGCTGTTTTTT
>.|TRBV6-5|TRBJ2-7|.
CASSKFVSYEQYF
TGTGCCAGCAGTAAGTTTGTCTCCTACGAGCAGTACTTC
>.|TRBV11-2|TRBJ1-1|few
CASSLQAGVNTEAFF
TGTGCCAGCAGCTTACAGGCAGGAGTGAACACTGAAGCTTTCTTT
>.|TRBV19|TRBJ2-5|medium-sized
CASSTRGYQETQYF
TGTGCCAGTAGTACCCGAGGCTACCAAGAGACCCAGTACTTC
>TRBD2|TRBV20-1|TRBJ2-5|few
CSASGGAQETQYF
TGCAGTGCTAGCGGGGGGGCCCAAGAGACCCAGTACTTC
>.|TRBV14|TRBJ2-1|.
CASSQGTLSYNEQFF
TGTGCCAGCAGCCAAGGGACTCTCTCCTACAATGAGCAGTTCTTC
>.|TRBV19|TRBJ1-2|few
CASSIQVGSAGYTF
TGTGCCAGTAGTATACAAGTCGGGAGTGCTGGCTACACCTTC
>TRBD2|TRBV29-1|TRBJ2-5|.
CSVRGEGETQYF
TGCAGCGTTCGGGGGGAGGGGGAGACCCAGTACTTC